A selection of T cell receptor beta chains follows, all from one sample in a study of T cells of healthy individuals. TCRdb re-called the 5' RACE reads with MiXCR, one entry per CDR3 protein. Of about 41,000 distinct CDR3 sequences in the sample, 4% to 5% were seen once. All receptors come from a human donor in good health. The CDR3 runs from the conserved cysteine through the conserved F or W. The D gene is left open where the match is weak. Not every row has a clone size; where given, it reads once, few, many or a size class.

v_call: TRBV7-2; clone_size: few; d_call: TRBD1; j_call: TRBJ1-1; cdr3_nt: TGTGCCAGCACCCGACAGGGGGTAAGGACTGAAGCTTTCTTT; cdr3_aa: CASTRQGVRTEAFF
v_call: TRBV20-1; clone_size: -; d_call: TRBD1; j_call: TRBJ1-5; cdr3_nt: TGCAGTGCTAGAACCGGGACAGCCCTCAATCAGCCCCAGCATTTT; cdr3_aa: CSARTGTALNQPQHF
v_call: TRBV12-5; clone_size: many; d_call: TRBD1; j_call: TRBJ2-4; cdr3_nt: TGTGCTAGTGGGACAGGGTTTTTAGCCAAAAACATTCAGTACTTC; cdr3_aa: CASGTGFLAKNIQYF
v_call: TRBV6-2/TRBV6-3; clone_size: -; d_call: TRBD2; j_call: TRBJ2-7; cdr3_nt: TGTGCCAGCAGTTACGCGGGAGCCGGGGGTAGTTCGAACGAGCAGTACTTC; cdr3_aa: CASSYAGAGGSSNEQYF
v_call: TRBV6-5; clone_size: many; d_call: -; j_call: TRBJ2-5; cdr3_nt: TGTGCCAGCAGTTACTCTGAGAACGGGCAAGAGACCCAGTACTTC; cdr3_aa: CASSYSENGQETQYF
v_call: TRBV5-1; clone_size: many; d_call: TRBD1; j_call: TRBJ1-2; cdr3_nt: TGCGCCAGCAGCCCGACTGACAGGGAGTCCTCTCTGGGCTACACCTTC; cdr3_aa: CASSPTDRESSLGYTF
v_call: TRBV7-6; clone_size: many; d_call: TRBD2; j_call: TRBJ2-1; cdr3_nt: TGTGCCAGCAGCTTAGGTGTTAGCGGGAGGGCCTTTCCGAGTGAGCAGTTCTTC; cdr3_aa: CASSLGVSGRAFPSEQFF
v_call: TRBV5-1; clone_size: many; d_call: TRBD1; j_call: TRBJ2-3; cdr3_nt: TGCGCCAGCAGCTTGGAGGACAGGGCGGCAGATACGCAGTATTTT; cdr3_aa: CASSLEDRAADTQYF
v_call: TRBV7-9; clone_size: many; d_call: TRBD1; j_call: TRBJ2-1; cdr3_nt: TGTGCCAGCAGCTCGTGGACAGGGCCGCGGAATGAGCAGTTCTTC; cdr3_aa: CASSSWTGPRNEQFF
v_call: TRBV6-5; clone_size: many; d_call: -; j_call: TRBJ2-3; cdr3_nt: TGTGCCAGCAGGGGGGGACCGGCAAGTACGCAGTATTTT; cdr3_aa: CASRGGPASTQYF
v_call: TRBV20-1; clone_size: many; d_call: -; j_call: TRBJ2-2; cdr3_nt: TGCAGTGCAAGTGGGGGCTTTGACGGGGAGCTGTTTTTT; cdr3_aa: CSASGGFDGELFF
v_call: TRBV21-1; clone_size: many; d_call: -; j_call: TRBJ2-1; cdr3_nt: TGTGCCAGCAGCCAGGTGCCGGACAGGACGACTAGCCCCACTTCTTTC; cdr3_aa: CASSQVPDRTTSPTSF
v_call: TRBV30; clone_size: few; d_call: -; j_call: TRBJ1-2; cdr3_nt: TGTGCCTCGCCCCGCAGGGGAGCGAACTATGGCTACACCTTC; cdr3_aa: CASPRRGANYGYTF
v_call: TRBV9; clone_size: many; d_call: -; j_call: TRBJ2-2; cdr3_nt: TGTGCCAGCAGCGACCGGGATCTCGCGAACACCGGGGAGCTGTTTTTT; cdr3_aa: CASSDRDLANTGELFF
v_call: TRBV30; clone_size: many; d_call: -; j_call: TRBJ1-2; cdr3_nt: TGTGCCTGGAAAGGGGACGAGGGTGGCTACACCTTC; cdr3_aa: CAWKGDEGGYTF
v_call: TRBV20-1; clone_size: many; d_call: -; j_call: TRBJ2-2; cdr3_nt: TGCAGTGCTAAACGGACAAATCGCACCGGGGAGCTGTTTTTT; cdr3_aa: CSAKRTNRTGELFF
v_call: TRBV4-1; clone_size: many; d_call: TRBD2; j_call: TRBJ2-7; cdr3_nt: TGCGCCAGCAAACCGGGACTACTGAGCTCCTACGAGCAGTACTTC; cdr3_aa: CASKPGLLSSYEQYF
v_call: TRBV20-1; clone_size: many; d_call: -; j_call: TRBJ1-3; cdr3_nt: TGCAGGGCCAGTAGTTTTGGAGTCTCTGGAAACACCATATATTTT; cdr3_aa: CRASSFGVSGNTIYF
v_call: TRBV6-5; clone_size: few; d_call: TRBD1; j_call: TRBJ2-7; cdr3_nt: TGTGCCAGCAGTCCGACAGGGAGCTTCTACGAGCAGTACTTC; cdr3_aa: CASSPTGSFYEQYF
v_call: TRBV27; clone_size: many; d_call: -; j_call: TRBJ1-2; cdr3_nt: TGTGCCAGCAGTTGGTCCCAGGCTAACTATGGCTACACCTTC; cdr3_aa: CASSWSQANYGYTF
v_call: TRBV12-3/TRBV12-4; clone_size: few; d_call: -; j_call: TRBJ1-1; cdr3_nt: TGTGCCAGCAGTTTCAGGAACACTGAAGCTTTCTTT; cdr3_aa: CASSFRNTEAFF
v_call: TRBV7-9; clone_size: many; d_call: -; j_call: TRBJ2-7; cdr3_nt: TGTGCCAGCAGCTCGACCGGCCCGAGTGGGTTGGAGCAGTACTTC; cdr3_aa: CASSSTGPSGLEQYF
v_call: TRBV12-3/TRBV12-4; clone_size: many; d_call: -; j_call: TRBJ2-7; cdr3_nt: TGTGCCAGCAGTTTAATGGGCGCCTCCTACGAGCAGTACTTC; cdr3_aa: CASSLMGASYEQYF
v_call: TRBV11-2; clone_size: few; d_call: TRBD1; j_call: TRBJ2-7; cdr3_nt: TGTGCCAGCAGCGTGGGACAGGGGGCGTACGAGCAGTACTTC; cdr3_aa: CASSVGQGAYEQYF
v_call: TRBV11-2; clone_size: many; d_call: -; j_call: TRBJ1-5; cdr3_nt: TGTGCCAGCAGCTTAGAAGGAGATCAGCCCCAGCATTTT; cdr3_aa: CASSLEGDQPQHF
v_call: TRBV30; clone_size: few; d_call: -; j_call: TRBJ1-1; cdr3_nt: TGTGCCTGGAGTACCGACCTGGGGGGGGCTGAAGCTTTCTTT; cdr3_aa: CAWSTDLGGAEAFF
v_call: TRBV6-5; clone_size: many; d_call: TRBD1; j_call: TRBJ1-1; cdr3_nt: TGTGCCAGCAGTTACTCACGGACAGGGCGCGGTCCTGAAGCTTTCTTT; cdr3_aa: CASSYSRTGRGPEAFF
v_call: TRBV30; clone_size: -; d_call: -; j_call: TRBJ2-1; cdr3_nt: TGTGCCTCTGCTCGGGGCAATGAGCAGTTCTTC; cdr3_aa: CASARGNEQFF
v_call: TRBV12-3/TRBV12-4; clone_size: few; d_call: -; j_call: TRBJ2-2; cdr3_nt: TGTGCCAGCAGTTTAATGTTCCAGGATACGGGCACCGGGGAGCTGTTTTTT; cdr3_aa: CASSLMFQDTGTGELFF
v_call: TRBV19; clone_size: many; d_call: -; j_call: TRBJ2-2; cdr3_nt: TGTGCCAGTAGTCCCGGCCGACAGACCGGGGAGCTGTTTTTT; cdr3_aa: CASSPGRQTGELFF
v_call: TRBV10-3; clone_size: many; d_call: TRBD2; j_call: TRBJ2-5; cdr3_nt: TGTGCCATCAGTGATTCTAGCGGAGCCGTAGAGACCCAGTACTTC; cdr3_aa: CAISDSSGAVETQYF
v_call: TRBV28; clone_size: few; d_call: -; j_call: TRBJ2-7; cdr3_nt: TGTGCCAGCAGGACACAGGGCTACGAGCAGTACTTC; cdr3_aa: CASRTQGYEQYF
v_call: TRBV12-3/TRBV12-4; clone_size: many; d_call: -; j_call: TRBJ1-2; cdr3_nt: TGTGCCAGCAGTTTAAAGGGAGGGGGAGTCTATGGCTACACCTTC; cdr3_aa: CASSLKGGGVYGYTF
v_call: TRBV5-1; clone_size: many; d_call: -; j_call: TRBJ2-3; cdr3_nt: TGCGCCAGCAGCTTAACCAGAGGTGGACTTGGGACAGATACGCAGTATTTT; cdr3_aa: CASSLTRGGLGTDTQYF
v_call: TRBV29-1; clone_size: many; d_call: TRBD2; j_call: TRBJ2-3; cdr3_nt: TGCAGCGTTCCTAGGGGAGGGTCGGCAGATACGCAGTATTTT; cdr3_aa: CSVPRGGSADTQYF
v_call: TRBV6-1; clone_size: many; d_call: TRBD2; j_call: TRBJ2-1; cdr3_nt: TGTGCCAGCACCGAACGGGGGGGATCTGGAACCTACAATGAGCAGTTCTTC; cdr3_aa: CASTERGGSGTYNEQFF